This TCR beta chain was captured by sequencing in a study of blood T cell repertoires in COVID-19. This CDR3 is 15 amino acids long. CDR1 and CDR2 (germline): ENHRY, SYGVKD. J lost 1 base, V lost 8 bases, and 9 bases had no gene match. Produced via immunoSEQ multiplex PCR; TCRdb's table is partial and in-frame only. The sample includes a few hundred thousand clones, roughly 85% of them seen just once. Sequencing was performed on peripheral blood. The sequence was collected from a woman younger than 30 with acute or convalescent COVID-19. This rearrangement joins TRBV10-3 to TRBJ1-1; 8 nucleotides align to TRBD1. The CDR3 sequence: CAIAPQGAGNTEAFF. The DNA of the CDR3 is TGTGCCATCGCTCCCCAGGGGGCCGGGAACACTGAAGCTTTCTTT.